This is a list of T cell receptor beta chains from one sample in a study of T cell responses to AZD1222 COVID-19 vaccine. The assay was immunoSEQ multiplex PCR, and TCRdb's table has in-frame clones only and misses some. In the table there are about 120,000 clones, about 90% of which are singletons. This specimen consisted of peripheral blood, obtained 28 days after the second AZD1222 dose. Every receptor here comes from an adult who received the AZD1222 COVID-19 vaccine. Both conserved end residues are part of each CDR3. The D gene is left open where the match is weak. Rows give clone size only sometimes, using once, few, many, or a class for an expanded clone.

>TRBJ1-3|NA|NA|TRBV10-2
CASSPSRQVGSGNTIYF
TGCGCCAGCAGTCCCTCAAGACAGGTCGGATCTGGAAACACCATATATTTT
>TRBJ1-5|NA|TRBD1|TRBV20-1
CSASGAGGRANQPQHF
TGCAGTGCCAGTGGGGCAGGGGGAAGAGCAAATCAGCCCCAGCATTTT
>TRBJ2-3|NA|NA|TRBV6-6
CASIPSRSITDTQYF
TGTGCCAGCATCCCAAGCCGGAGCATCACAGATACGCAGTATTTT
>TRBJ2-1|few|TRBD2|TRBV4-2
CASSPAGDLGNEQFF
TGTGCCAGCAGCCCAGCGGGAGACCTCGGCAATGAGCAGTTCTTC
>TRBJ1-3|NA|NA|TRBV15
CATSREGGSLNTIYF
TGTGCCACCAGCAGAGAAGGCGGCAGCTTAAACACCATATATTTT
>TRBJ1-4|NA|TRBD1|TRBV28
CASVGRGPGKLFF
TGTGCCAGCGTTGGCAGGGGGCCCGGAAAACTGTTTTTT
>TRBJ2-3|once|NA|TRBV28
CAIGDSNTDTQYF
TGTGCCATCGGGGACTCTAACACAGATACGCAGTATTTT
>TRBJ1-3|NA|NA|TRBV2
CASRGWGNTIYF
TGTGCCAGCAGGGGTTGGGGAAACACCATATATTTT
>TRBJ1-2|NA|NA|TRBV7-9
CASSPRGFSGYTF
TGTGCCAGCAGCCCCCGGGGGTTTAGTGGCTACACCTTC
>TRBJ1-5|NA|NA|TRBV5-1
CASSPMGGNQPQHF
TGCGCCAGCAGTCCTATGGGCGGGAATCAGCCCCAGCATTTT
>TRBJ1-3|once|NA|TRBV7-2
CASTTDRGNTIYF
TGTGCCAGCACCACAGACAGAGGAAACACCATATATTTT
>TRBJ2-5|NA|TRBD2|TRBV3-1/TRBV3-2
CASSQPSMAGGPGETQYF
TGTGCCAGCAGCCAACCAAGTATGGCGGGAGGGCCGGGAGAGACCCAGTACTTC
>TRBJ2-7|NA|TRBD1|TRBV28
CASWERQGADEQYF
TGTGCCAGCTGGGAGAGGCAGGGGGCTGACGAGCAGTACTTC
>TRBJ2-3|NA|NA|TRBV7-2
CASSLGKGFTDTQYF
TGTGCCAGCAGCCTAGGCAAGGGGTTCACAGATACGCAGTATTTT
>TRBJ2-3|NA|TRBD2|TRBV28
CASSLTSGITSTDTQYF
TGTGCCAGCAGTTTGACTAGCGGGATAACTAGCACAGATACGCAGTATTTT
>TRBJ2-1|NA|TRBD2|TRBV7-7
CASSLTGGGYNEQFF
TGTGCTAGCAGCTTAACGGGCGGGGGATACAATGAGCAGTTCTTC
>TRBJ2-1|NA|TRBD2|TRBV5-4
CASSRTSPGEQFF
TGTGCCAGCAGCCGGACTAGCCCTGGTGAGCAGTTCTTC
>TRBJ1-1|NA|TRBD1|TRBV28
CASRTGGLNTEAFF
TGTGCCAGCAGAACAGGGGGCCTGAACACTGAAGCTTTCTTT
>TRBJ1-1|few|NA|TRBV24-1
CATSDQDGNTEAFF
TGTGCCACCAGTGACCAGGACGGTAACACTGAAGCTTTCTTT
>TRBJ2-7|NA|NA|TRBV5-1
CASGPGFPSYEQYF
TGCGCCAGCGGCCCGGGTTTTCCTTCGTACGAGCAGTACTTC
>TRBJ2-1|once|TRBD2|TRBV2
CASLIPSGVNEQFF
TGTGCCAGCCTTATACCTAGCGGTGTCAATGAGCAGTTCTTC
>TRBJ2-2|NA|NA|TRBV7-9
CASSLELRHLNTGELFF
TGTGCCAGCAGCTTAGAGTTACGACACCTGAACACCGGGGAGCTGTTTTTT
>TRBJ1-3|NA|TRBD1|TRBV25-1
CASSEPGQGATSGNTIYF
TGTGCCAGCAGTGAGCCGGGACAGGGGGCCACCTCTGGAAACACCATATATTTT
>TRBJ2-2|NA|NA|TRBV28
CASSGHELFF
TGTGCCAGCAGCGGCCACGAGCTGTTTTTT
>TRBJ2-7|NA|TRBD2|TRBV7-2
CASSLGILTSVSYEQYF
TGTGCCAGCAGCTTAGGGATTTTAACTAGCGTTTCCTACGAGCAGTACTTC
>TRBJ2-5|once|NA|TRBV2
CASRDFGLSGETQYF
TGTGCCAGCAGGGACTTTGGGCTATCAGGGGAGACCCAGTACTTC
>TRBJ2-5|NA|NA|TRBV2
CASSGRGVPETQYF
TGTGCCAGCAGTGGGAGGGGGGTCCCGGAGACCCAGTACTTC
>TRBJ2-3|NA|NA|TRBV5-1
CASSLGDGTDTQYF
TGCGCCAGCAGCTTGGGAGACGGCACAGATACGCAGTATTTT
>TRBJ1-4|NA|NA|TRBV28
CASSLSGMYNEKLFF
TGTGCCAGCAGTTTATCTGGGATGTACAATGAAAAACTGTTTTTT
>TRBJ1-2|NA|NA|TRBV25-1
CASSGEGVANYGYTF
TGTGCCAGCAGTGGTGAAGGGGTAGCTAACTATGGCTACACCTTC
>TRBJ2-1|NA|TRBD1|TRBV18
CASSPDRDTEQFF
TGTGCCAGCTCACCGGACAGGGACACTGAGCAGTTCTTC
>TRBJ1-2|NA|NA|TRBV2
CASSEASSYGYTF
TGTGCCAGCAGTGAAGCGTCTAGCTATGGCTACACCTTC
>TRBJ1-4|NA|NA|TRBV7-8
CASSLAGGGEGPSGKLFF
TGTGCCAGCAGCTTAGCGGGGGGCGGGGAGGGCCCCAGTGGAAAACTGTTTTTT
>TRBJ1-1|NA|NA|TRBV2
CASSREQNTEAFF
TGTGCCAGCAGTAGGGAACAGAACACTGAAGCTTTCTTT
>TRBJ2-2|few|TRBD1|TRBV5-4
CASSPGQGAGELFF
TGTGCCAGCAGCCCAGGACAGGGCGCCGGGGAGCTGTTTTTT
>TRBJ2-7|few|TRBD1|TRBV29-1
CSVVDRGSEQYF
TGCAGCGTTGTCGACAGGGGCTCCGAGCAGTACTTC
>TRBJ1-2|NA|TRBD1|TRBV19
CASRVREGATNYGYTF
TGTGCCAGTCGAGTTCGGGAGGGGGCGACTAACTATGGCTACACCTTC
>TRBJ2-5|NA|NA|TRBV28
CASSSGKRAHF
TGTGCCAGCAGTTCTGGAAAGCGGGCCCACTTC
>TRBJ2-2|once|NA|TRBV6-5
CASSYSRAGELFF
TGTGCCAGCAGCTACTCTCGGGCCGGGGAGCTGTTTTTT
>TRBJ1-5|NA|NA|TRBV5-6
CASSSRTVGSNQPQHF
TGTGCCAGCAGTTCCAGGACGGTGGGATCCAATCAGCCCCAGCATTTT
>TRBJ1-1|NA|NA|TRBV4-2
CASSQVGQPRTEAFF
TGTGCCAGCAGCCAAGTCGGCCAGCCAAGGACTGAAGCTTTCTTT
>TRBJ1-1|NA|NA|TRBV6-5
CASSYQIQGTEAFF
TGTGCCAGCAGCTACCAAATTCAGGGCACTGAAGCTTTCTTT
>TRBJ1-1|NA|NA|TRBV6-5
CASSIIRDTEAFF
TGTGCCAGCAGCATTATCAGGGACACTGAAGCTTTCTTT
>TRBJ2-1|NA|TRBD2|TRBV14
CASSHQGLAGVNEQFF
TGTGCCAGCAGCCACCAAGGACTAGCGGGAGTTAATGAGCAGTTCTTC